These 5 T cell receptor beta chains came from one sample sequenced in a study of beta chain features in type 1 diabetes. Findings and caveats of the study: In all four CD4+ subsets, TCRB CDR3 length was significantly, moderately reduced in type 1 diabetes.

No antigen is known for these receptors. The authors reverse transcribed all of the isolated RNA, so sequencing captured expressed TCRB transcripts. Sequencing used immunoSEQ multiplex PCR; TCRdb keeps in-frame clones, though not all of them. Of some 270,000 clones listed, around 9.9% are singletons. Sequences were obtained from naive CD4+ T cells from blood. These receptors were obtained from a man younger than 40 with type 1 diabetes.

Only a few counts were recorded for this clone. This CDR3 is CASAGQGGTGELFF. The CDR3 nucleotides are TGTGCCAGCGCTGGACAGGGAGGGACCGGGGAGCTGTTTTTT. This rearrangement joins TRBV9 to TRBJ2-2; possibly TRBD1 for D (8 bases). Trimming pared 7 bases from V and 5 bases from J, leaving 15 bases between. Germline assignment: CDR1 SGDLS and CDR2 YYNGEE. The CDR3 is 14 residues long. The full variable domain, rest sourced from reference TRBV9 and TRBJ2-2, is DSGVTQTPKHLITATGQRVTLRCSPRSGDLSVYWYQQSLDQGLQFLIQYYNGEERAKGNILERFSAQQFPDLHSELNLSSLELGDSALYFCASAGQGGTGELFFGEGSRLTVL.

CDR3 sequence reads: CASPRGGRTKNIQYF. DNA for the CDR3: TGTGCCTCGCCCCGGGGGGGGCGAACCAAAAACATTCAGTACTTC. The J gene is TRBJ2-4, the V gene TRBV30, with 8 bases that match TRBD2. This CDR3 region has 15 residues. From germline, CDR1 is GTSNPN and CDR2 SVGIG (reference sequence). The ends lost 7 bases at V and 2 bases at J; junction bases unmatched: 10.

The V gene is TRBV21-1, the J gene TRBJ2-2; the table names TRBD1, a call not compared with the DNA. TRBV21-1 is a recognized pseudogene. The CDR3 consists of 16 residues. CDR3 protein: CASSPTGPANTGELFF. Here the CDR3 DNA reads TGTGCCAGCAGCCCAACAGGGCCAGCGAACACCGGGGAGCTGTTTTTT.

The J gene is TRBJ2-5, the V gene TRBV5-1, with D tentatively TRBD1 (5 bases). The CDR3 runs 12 residues. Trimming left V 6 bases short and J 6 bases short, with 12 bases between. Per germline, CDR1 SGHRS and CDR2 YFSETQ. The CDR3 DNA sequence: TGCGCCAGCACCGACAGCCGAAAGACCCAGTACTTC. It encodes CASTDSRKTQYF.

This chain links TRBV5-4 with TRBJ1-2; TRBD1 might be the D (5 bases). Between the trimmed V and J ends, which lost 3 bases and 5 bases, there was a span of 8 bases. Germline V gene lookup returns CDR1 SGHNT and CDR2 YYREEE (reference sequence). This CDR3 contains 12 residues. The CDR3 protein is CASSSQVYGYTF. CDR3 sequence (DNA): TGTGCCAGCAGCTCACAGGTTTATGGCTACACCTTC.